The subject of this entry is one T cell receptor beta chain. The antigen is unknown. Starting from 400 to 500 ng of total RNA, TCR beta cDNA was produced with a primer in the constant region. Employing slightly modified ARM-PCR, three nested multiplex PCR rounds were run, and these gave rise to the TCR beta libraries. With TRBV1-TRBV30 forward primers and a C-beta reverse primer, the first two PCR rounds were run for nine to eleven cycles each. TCRdb passed the multiplex PCR reads through MiXCR, listing each CDR3 protein once. This sample has about 330,000 distinct CDR3 sequences, with almost 65% found just once. The data belong to a study of tumor-infiltrating lymphocytes in primary liver carcinoma. Findings of the study overall: Relative to tumor region pairs, the tumor-adjacent and tumor-blood pairs showed overlap that was lower. Left bulk and unsorted, the samples did not allow CD4+ and CD8+ repertoires to be compared.

Germline-derived CDR1 and CDR2 are SGHAT and FQNNGV. This CDR3 is 15 amino acids long. V lost 11 bases and J lost 1, with 20 bases in between. The authors took blood RNA from unsorted whole blood and also extracted germline DNA. The receptor was isolated from a man aged 35 to 55 with primary liver carcinoma and hepatitis B virus infection. The sample comprised peripheral blood. V usage is TRBV11-2 and J usage is TRBJ2-5; D is perhaps TRBD1 or TRBD2 (6 bases each). The CDR3 protein is CAGNLEGGSQETQYF. The DNA of the CDR3 is TGTGCCGGCAACTTAGAAGGGGGGAGCCAAGAGACCCAGTACTTC.